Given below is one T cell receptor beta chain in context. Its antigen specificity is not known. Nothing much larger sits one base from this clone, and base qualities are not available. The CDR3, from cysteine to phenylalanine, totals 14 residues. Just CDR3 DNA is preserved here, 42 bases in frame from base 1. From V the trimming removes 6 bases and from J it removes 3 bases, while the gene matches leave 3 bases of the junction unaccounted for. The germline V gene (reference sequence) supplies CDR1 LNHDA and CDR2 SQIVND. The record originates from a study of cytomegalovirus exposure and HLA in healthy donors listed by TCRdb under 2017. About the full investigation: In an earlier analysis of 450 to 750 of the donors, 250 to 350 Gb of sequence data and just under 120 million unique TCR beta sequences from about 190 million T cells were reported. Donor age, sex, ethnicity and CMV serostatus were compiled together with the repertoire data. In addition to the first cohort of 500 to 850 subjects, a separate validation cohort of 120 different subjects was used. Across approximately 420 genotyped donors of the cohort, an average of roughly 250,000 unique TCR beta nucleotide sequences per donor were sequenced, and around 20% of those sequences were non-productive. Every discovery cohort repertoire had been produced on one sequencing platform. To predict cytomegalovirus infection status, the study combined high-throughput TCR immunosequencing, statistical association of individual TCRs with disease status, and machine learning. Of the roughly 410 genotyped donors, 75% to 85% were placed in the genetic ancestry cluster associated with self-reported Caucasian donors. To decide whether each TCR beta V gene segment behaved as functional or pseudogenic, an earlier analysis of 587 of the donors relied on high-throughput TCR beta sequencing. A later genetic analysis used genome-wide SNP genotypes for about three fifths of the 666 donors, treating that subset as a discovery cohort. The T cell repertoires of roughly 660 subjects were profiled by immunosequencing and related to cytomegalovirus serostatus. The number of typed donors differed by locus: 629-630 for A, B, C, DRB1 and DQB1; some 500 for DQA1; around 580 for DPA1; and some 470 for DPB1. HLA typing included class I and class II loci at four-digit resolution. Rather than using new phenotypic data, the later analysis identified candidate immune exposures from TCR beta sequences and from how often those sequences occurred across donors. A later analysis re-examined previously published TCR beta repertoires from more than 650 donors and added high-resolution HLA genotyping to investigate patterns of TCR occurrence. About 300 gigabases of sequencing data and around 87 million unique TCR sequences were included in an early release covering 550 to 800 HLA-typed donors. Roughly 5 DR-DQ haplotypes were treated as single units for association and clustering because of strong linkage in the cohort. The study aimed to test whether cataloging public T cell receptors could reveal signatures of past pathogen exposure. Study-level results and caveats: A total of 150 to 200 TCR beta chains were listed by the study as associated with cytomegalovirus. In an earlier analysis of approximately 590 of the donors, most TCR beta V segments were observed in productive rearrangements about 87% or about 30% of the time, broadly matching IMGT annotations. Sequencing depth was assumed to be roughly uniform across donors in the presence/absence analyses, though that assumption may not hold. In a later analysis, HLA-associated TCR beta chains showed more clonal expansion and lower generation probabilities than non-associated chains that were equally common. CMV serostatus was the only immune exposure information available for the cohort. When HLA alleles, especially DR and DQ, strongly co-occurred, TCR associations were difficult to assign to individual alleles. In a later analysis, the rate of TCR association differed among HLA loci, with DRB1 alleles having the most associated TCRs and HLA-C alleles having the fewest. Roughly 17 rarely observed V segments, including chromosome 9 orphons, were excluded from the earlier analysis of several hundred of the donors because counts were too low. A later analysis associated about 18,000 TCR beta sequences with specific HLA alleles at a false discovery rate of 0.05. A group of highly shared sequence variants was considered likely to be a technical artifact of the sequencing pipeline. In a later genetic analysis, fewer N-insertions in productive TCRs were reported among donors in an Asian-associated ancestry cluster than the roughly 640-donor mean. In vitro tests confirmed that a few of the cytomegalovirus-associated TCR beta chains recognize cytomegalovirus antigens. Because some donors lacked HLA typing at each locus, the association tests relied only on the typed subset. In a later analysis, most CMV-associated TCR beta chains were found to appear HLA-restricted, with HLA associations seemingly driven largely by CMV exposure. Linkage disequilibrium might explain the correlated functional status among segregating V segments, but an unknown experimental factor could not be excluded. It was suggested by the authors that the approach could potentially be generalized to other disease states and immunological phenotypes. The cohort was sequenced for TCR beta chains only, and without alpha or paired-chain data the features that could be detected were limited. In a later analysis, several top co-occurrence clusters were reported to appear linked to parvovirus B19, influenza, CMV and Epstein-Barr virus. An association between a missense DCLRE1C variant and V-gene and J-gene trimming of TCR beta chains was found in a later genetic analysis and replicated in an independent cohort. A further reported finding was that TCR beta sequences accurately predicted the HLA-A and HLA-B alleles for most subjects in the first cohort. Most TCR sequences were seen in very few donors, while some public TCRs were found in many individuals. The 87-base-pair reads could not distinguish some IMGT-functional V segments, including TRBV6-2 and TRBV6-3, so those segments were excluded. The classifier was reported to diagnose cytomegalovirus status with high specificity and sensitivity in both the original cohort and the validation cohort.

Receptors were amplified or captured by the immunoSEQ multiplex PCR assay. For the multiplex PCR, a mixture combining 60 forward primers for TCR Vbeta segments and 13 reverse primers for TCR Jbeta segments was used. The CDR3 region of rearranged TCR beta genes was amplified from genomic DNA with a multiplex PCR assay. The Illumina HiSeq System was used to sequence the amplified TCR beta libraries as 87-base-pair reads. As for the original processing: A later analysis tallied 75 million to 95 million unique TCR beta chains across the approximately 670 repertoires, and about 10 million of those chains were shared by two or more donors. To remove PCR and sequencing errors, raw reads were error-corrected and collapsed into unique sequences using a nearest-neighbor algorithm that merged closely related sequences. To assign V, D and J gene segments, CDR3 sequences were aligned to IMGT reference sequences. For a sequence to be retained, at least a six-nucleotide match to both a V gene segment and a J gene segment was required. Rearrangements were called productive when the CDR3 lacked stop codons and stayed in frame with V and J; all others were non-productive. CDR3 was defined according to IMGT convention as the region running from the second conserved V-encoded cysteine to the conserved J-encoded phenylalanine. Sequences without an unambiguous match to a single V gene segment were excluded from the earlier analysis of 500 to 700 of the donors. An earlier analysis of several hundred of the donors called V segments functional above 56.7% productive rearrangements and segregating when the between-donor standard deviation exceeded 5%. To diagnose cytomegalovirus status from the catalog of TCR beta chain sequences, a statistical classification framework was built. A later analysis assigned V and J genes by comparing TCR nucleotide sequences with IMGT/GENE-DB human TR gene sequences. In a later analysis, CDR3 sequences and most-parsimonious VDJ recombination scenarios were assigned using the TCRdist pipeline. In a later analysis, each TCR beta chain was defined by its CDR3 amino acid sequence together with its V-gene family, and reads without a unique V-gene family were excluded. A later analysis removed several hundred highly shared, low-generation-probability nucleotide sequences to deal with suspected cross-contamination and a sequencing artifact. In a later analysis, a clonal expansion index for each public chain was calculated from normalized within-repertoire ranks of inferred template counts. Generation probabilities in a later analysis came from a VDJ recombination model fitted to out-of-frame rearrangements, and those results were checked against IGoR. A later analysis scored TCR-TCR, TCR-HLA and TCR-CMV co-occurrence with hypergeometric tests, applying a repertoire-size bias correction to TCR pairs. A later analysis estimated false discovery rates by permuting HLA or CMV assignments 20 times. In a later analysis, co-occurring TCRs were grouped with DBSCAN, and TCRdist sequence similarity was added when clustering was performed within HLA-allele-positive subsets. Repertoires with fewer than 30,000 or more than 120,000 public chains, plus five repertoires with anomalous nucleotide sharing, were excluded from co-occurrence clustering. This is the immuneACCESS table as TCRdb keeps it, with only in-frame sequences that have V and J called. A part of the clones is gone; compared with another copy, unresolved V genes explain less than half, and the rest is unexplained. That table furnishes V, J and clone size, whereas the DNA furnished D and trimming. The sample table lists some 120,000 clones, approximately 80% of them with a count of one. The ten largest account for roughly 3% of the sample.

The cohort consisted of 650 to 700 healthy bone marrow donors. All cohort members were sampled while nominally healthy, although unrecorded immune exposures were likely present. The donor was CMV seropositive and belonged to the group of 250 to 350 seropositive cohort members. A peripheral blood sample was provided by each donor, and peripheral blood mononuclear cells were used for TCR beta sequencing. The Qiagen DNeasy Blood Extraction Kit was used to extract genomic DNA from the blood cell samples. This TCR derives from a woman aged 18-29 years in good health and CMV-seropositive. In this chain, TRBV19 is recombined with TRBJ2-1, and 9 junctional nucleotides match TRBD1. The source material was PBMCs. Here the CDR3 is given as CASSRGQGYNEQFF. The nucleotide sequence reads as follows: TGTGCCAGTAGCCGGGGACAGGGCTACAATGAGCAGTTCTTC.